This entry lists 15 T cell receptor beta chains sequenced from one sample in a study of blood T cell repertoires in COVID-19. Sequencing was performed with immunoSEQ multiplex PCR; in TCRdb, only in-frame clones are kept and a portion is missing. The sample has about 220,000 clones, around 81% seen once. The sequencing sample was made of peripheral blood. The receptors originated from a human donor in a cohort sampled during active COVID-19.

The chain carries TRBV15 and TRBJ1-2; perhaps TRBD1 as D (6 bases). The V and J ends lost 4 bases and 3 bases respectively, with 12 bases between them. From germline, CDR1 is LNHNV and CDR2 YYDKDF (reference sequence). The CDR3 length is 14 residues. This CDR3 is CATSNRALDYGYTF. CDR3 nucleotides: TGTGCCACCAGCAACAGGGCGCTCGACTATGGCTACACCTTC.

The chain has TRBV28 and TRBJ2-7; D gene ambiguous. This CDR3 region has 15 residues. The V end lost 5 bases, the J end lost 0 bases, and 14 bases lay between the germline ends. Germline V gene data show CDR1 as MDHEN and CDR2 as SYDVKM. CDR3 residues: CASSLPTARSYEQYF. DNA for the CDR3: TGTGCCAGCAGTCTTCCGACTGCCCGCTCCTACGAGCAGTACTTC.

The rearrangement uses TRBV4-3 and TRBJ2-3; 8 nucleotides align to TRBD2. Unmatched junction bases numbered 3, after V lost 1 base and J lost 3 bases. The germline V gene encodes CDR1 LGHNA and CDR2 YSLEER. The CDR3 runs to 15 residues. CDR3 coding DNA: TGCGCCAGCAGCCAAGGGAGCGGGGGAACAGATACGCAGTATTTT. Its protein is CASSQGSGGTDTQYF.

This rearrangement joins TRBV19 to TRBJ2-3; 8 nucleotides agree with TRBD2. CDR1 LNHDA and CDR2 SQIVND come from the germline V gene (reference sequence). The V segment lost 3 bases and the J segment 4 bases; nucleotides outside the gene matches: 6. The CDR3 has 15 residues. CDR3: CASSMGGTRSDTQYF. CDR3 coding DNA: TGTGCCAGTAGTATGGGTGGGACTAGGTCAGATACGCAGTATTTT.

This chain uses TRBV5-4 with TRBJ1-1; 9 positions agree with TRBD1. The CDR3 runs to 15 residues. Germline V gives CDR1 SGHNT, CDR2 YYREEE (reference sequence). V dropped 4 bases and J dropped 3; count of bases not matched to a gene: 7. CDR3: CASSGDREVDTEAFF. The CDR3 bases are TGTGCCAGCAGCGGGGACAGGGAGGTGGACACTGAAGCTTTCTTT.

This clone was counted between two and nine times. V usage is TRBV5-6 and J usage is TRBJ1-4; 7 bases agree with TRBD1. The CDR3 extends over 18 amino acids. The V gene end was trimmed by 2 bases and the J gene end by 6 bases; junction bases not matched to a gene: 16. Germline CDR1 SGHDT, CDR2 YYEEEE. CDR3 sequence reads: CASSLGQYKNRGYEKLFF. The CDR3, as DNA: TGTGCCAGCAGCTTAGGCCAGTATAAGAACAGGGGATATGAAAAACTGTTTTTT.

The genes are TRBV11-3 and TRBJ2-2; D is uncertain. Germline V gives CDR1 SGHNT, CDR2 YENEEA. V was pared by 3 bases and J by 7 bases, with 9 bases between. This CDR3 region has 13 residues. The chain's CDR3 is CASSFLRSGELFF. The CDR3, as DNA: TGTGCCAGCAGCTTTCTCCGGAGCGGGGAGCTGTTTTTT.

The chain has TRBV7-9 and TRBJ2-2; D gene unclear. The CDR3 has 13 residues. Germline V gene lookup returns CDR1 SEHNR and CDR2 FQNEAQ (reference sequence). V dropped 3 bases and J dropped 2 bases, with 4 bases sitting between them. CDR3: CASSLSNTGELFF. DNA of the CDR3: TGTGCCAGCAGCTTGAGTAACACCGGGGAGCTGTTTTTT.

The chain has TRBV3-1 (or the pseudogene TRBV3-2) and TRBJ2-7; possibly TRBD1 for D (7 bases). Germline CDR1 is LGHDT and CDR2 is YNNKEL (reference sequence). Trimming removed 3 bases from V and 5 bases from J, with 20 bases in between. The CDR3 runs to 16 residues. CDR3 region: CASSQGGQEVSNEQYF. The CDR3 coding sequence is TGTGCCAGCAGCCAGGGAGGACAGGAGGTTTCCAACGAGCAGTACTTC.

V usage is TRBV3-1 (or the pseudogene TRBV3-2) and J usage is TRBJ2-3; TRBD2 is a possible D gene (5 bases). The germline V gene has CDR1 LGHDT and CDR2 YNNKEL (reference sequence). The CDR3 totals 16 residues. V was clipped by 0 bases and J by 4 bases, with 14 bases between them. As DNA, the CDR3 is TGTGCCAGCAGCCAAGATTTGGCGGGCCCCCCAGATACGCAGTATTTT. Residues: CASSQDLAGPPDTQYF.

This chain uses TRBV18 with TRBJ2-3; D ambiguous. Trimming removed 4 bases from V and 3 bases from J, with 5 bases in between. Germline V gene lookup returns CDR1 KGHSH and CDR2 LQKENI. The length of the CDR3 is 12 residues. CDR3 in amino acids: CASSLRTDTQYF. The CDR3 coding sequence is TGTGCCAGCTCACTGCGAACAGATACGCAGTATTTT.

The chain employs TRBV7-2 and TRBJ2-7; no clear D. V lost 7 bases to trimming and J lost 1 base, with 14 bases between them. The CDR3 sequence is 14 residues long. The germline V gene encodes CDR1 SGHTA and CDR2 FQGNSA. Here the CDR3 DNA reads TGTGCCAGCATCCTAACGACAAAGTCCTACGAGCAGTACTTC. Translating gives CASILTTKSYEQYF.

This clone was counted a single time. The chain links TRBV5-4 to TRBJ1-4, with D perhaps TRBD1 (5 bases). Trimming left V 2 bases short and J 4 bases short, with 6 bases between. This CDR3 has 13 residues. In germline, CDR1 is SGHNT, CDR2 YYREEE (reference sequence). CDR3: CASSFQGNEKLFF. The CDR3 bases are TGTGCCAGCAGCTTCCAGGGTAATGAAAAACTGTTTTTT.

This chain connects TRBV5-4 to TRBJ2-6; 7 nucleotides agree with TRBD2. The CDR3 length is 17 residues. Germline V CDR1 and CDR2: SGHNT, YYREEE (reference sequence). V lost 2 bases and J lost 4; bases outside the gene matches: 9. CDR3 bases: TGTGCCAGCAGCTTTCCTAGCGGAGGAGGCGGGGCCAACGTCCTGACTTTC. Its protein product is CASSFPSGGGGANVLTF.

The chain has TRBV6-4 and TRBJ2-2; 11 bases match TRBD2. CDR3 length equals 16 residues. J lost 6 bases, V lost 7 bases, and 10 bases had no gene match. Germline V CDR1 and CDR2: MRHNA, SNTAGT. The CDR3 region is CASTETSGSPPGELFF. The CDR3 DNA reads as TGTGCCAGCACTGAAACTAGCGGGAGTCCCCCCGGGGAGCTGTTTTTT.